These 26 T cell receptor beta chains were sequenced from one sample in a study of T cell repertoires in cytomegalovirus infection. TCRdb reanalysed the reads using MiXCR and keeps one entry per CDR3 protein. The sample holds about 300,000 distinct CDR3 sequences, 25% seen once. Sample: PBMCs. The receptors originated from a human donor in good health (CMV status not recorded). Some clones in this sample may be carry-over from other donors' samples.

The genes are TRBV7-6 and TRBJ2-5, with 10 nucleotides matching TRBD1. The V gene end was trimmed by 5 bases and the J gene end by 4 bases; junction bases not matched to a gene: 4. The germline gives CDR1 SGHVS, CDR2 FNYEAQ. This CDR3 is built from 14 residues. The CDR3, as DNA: TGTGCCAGCAGCCACGGACAGGGGGGAGAGACCCAGTACTTC. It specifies CASSHGQGGETQYF.

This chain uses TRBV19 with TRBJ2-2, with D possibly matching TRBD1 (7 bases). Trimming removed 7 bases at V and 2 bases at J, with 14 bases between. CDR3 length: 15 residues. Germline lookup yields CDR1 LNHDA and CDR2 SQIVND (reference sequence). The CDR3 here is CASTRGDSNTGELFF. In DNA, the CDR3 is TGTGCCAGTACCAGGGGGGACAGCAACACCGGGGAGCTGTTTTTT. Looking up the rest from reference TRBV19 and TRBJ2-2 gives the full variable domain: DGGITQSPKYLFRKEGQNVTLSCEQNLNHDAMYWYRQDPGQGLRLIYYSQIVNDFQKGDIAEGYSVSREKKESFPLTVTSAQKNPTAFYLCASTRGDSNTGELFFGEGSRLTVL.

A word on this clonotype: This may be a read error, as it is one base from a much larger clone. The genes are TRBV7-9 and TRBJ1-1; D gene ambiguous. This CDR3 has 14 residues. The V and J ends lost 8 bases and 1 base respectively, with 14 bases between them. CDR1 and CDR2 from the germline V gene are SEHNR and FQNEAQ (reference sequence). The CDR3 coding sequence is TGTGCCAGCGTCGGCGGGCGCCCGAACACTGAAGCTTTCTTT. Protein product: CASVGGRPNTEAFF.

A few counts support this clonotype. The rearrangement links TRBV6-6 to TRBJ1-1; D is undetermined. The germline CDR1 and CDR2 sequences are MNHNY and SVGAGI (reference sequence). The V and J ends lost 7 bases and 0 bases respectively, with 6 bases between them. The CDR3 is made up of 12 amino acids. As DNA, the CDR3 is TGTGCCAGCACCCACATGAACACTGAAGCTTTCTTT. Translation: CASTHMNTEAFF.

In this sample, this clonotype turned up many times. The chain's CDR3 is CASSLGTSGIRTDTQYF. CDR3 nucleotides: TGTGCCAGCAGCTTAGGGACTAGCGGGATCAGGACAGATACGCAGTATTTT. The J gene is TRBJ2-3, the V gene TRBV7-3; 13 nucleotides agree with TRBD2. The length of the CDR3 is 17 residues. Germline values: CDR1 SGHTA, CDR2 FQGTGA. With 2 bases clipped from V and 3 bases from J, the junction kept 5 bases outside the gene matches.

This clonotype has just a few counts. CDR3 sequence (DNA): TGTGCCAGTACCCCGACAGGTCCTGGGGCCAACGTCCTGACTTTC. It is translated as CASTPTGPGANVLTF. The rearrangement joins TRBV19 to TRBJ2-6; tentatively, D is TRBD1 (6 bases). The CDR3 is made up of 15 amino acids. The V gene's germline CDR1 is LNHDA and CDR2 SQIVND (reference sequence). V was cut by 7 bases and J by 2 bases, with 12 bases left in between.

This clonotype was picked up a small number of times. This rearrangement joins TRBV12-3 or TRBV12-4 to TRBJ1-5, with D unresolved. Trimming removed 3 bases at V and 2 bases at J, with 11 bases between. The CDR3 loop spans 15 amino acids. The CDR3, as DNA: TGTGCCAGCAGTTTGGGTCTAGGTGGCAATCAGCCCCAGCATTTT. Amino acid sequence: CASSLGLGGNQPQHF.

Here the CDR3 reads CASRSRDTEAFF. The CDR3 nucleotides are TGTGCCAGCAGGAGCAGAGACACTGAAGCTTTCTTT. The J gene is TRBJ1-1, the V gene TRBV6-5; D is uncertain. Between the trimmed V and J ends, which lost 6 bases and 3 bases, there was a span of 8 bases. The length of the CDR3 is 12 residues. Germline V lookup: CDR1 MNHEY, CDR2 SVGAGI.

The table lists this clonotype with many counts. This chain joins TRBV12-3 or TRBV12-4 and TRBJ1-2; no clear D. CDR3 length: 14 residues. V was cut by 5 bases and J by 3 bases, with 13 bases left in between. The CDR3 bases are TGTGCCAGCAGTGCCCAAGGAGAATACTATGGCTACACCTTC. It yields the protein CASSAQGEYYGYTF.

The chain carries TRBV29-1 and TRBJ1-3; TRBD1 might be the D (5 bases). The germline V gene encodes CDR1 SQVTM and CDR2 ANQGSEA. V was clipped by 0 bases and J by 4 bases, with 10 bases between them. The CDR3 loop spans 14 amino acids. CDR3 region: CSVEDQGYGNTIYF. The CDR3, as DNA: TGCAGCGTTGAAGATCAGGGTTACGGAAACACCATATATTTT.

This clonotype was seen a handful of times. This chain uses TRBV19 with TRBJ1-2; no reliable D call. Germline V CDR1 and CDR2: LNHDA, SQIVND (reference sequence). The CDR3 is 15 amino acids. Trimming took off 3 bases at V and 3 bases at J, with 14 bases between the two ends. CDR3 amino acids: CASSISRDNDYGYTF. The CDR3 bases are TGTGCCAGTAGTATCTCCCGGGATAATGACTATGGCTACACCTTC.

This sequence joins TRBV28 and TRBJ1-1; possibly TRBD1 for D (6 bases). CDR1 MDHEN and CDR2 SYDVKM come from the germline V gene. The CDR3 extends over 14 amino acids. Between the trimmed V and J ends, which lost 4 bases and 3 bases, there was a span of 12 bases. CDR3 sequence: CASSSSQGYTEAFF. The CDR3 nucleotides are TGTGCCAGCAGTTCGTCGCAGGGGTACACTGAAGCTTTCTTT.

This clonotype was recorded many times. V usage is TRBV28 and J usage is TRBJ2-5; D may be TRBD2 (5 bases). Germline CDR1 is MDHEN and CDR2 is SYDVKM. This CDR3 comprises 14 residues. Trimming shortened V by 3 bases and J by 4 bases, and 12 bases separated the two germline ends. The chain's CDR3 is CASSFVASLETQYF. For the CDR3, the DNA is TGTGCCAGCAGTTTTGTGGCTAGCCTAGAGACCCAGTACTTC.

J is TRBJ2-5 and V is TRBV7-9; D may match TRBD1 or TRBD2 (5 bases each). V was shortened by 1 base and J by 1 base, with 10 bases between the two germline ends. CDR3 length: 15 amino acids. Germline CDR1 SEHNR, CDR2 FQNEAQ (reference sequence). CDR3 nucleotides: TGTGCCAGCAGCTTAGAAGGGGCGGGCCAAGAGACCCAGTACTTC. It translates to CASSLEGAGQETQYF.

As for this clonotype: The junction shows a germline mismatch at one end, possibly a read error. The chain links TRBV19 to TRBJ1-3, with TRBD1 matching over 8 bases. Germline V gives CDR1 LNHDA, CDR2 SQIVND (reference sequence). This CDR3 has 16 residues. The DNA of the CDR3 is TGTGCCAGTACTCCCAGACCGACAGGGGCTGGAAACACCTTATATTTT. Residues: CASTPRPTGAGNTLYF.

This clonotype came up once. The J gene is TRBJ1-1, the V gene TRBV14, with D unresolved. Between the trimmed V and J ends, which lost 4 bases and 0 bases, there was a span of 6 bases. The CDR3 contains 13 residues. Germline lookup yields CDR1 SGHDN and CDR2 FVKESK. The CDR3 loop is CASSPALNTEAFF. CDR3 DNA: TGTGCCAGCAGCCCCGCACTGAACACTGAAGCTTTCTTT.

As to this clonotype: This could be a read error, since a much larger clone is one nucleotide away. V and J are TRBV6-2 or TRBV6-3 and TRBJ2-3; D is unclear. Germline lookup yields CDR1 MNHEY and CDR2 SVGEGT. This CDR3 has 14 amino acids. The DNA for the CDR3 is TGTGCCAGCCGTCCGATGGGCCGTCCAGATACGCCGTATTTT. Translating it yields CASRPMGRPDTPYF.

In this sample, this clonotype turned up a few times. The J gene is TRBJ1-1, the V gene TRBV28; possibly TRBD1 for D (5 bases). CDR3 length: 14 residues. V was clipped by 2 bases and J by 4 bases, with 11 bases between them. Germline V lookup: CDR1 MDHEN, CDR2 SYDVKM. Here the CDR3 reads CASSLVGHLTEAFF. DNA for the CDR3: TGTGCCAGCAGTTTAGTTGGACACCTCACTGAAGCTTTCTTT.

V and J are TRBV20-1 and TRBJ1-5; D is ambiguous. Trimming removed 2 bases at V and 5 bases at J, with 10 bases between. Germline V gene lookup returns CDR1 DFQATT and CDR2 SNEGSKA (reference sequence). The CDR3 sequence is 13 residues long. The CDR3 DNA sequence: TGCAGTGCTAGACCAGATATGGATCAGCCCCAGCATTTT. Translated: CSARPDMDQPQHF.

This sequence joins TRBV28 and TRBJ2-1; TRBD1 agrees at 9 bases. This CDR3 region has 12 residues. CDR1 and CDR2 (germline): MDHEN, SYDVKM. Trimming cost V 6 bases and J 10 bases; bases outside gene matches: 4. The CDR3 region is CASRGTGQEQFF. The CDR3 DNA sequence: TGTGCCAGCAGGGGGACAGGGCAAGAGCAGTTCTTC.

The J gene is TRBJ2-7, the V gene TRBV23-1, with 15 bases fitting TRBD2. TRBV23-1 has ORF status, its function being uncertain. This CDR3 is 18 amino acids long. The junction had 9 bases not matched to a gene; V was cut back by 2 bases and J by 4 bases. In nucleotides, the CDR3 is TGCGCCAGCAGTCAAAGGACTAGCGGGGGGGCAAGGAGGTACGAGCAGTACTTC. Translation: CASSQRTSGGARRYEQYF.

The CDR3, as DNA: TGTGCCAGCTCACCACGAGACGGAACGAACACCGGGGAGCTGTTTTTT. Protein sequence: CASSPRDGTNTGELFF. The chain has TRBV18 and TRBJ2-2; D is uncertain. The CDR3 length is 16 residues. CDR1 and CDR2 (germline): KGHSH, LQKENI. V shed 1 base and J shed 0 bases, with 9 bases lying between them.

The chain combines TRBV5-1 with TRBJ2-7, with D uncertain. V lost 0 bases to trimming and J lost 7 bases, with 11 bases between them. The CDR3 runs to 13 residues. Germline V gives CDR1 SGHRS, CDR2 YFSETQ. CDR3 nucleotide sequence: TGCGCCAGCAGCTTGGACAGATTTGGGGAGCAGTACTTC. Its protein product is CASSLDRFGEQYF. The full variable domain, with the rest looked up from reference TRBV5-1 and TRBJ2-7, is KAGVTQTPRYLIKTRGQQVTLSCSPISGHRSVSWYQQTPGQGLQFLFEYFSETQRNKGNFPGRFSGRQFSNSRSEMNVSTLELGDSALYLCASSLDRFGEQYFGPGTRLTVT.

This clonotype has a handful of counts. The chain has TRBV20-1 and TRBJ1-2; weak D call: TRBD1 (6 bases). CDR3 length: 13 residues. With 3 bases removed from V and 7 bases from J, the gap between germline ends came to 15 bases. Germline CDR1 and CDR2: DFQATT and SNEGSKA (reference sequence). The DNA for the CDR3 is TGCAGTGCTAGCCGTCAGGGGAAAACTGGCTACACCTTC. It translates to CSASRQGKTGYTF.

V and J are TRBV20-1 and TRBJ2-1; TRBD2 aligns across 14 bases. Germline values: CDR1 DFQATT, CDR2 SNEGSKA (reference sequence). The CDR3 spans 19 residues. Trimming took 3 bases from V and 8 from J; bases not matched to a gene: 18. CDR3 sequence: CSARRGLAGALVSRDEQFF. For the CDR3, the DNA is TGCAGTGCTAGGAGGGGACTAGCGGGAGCGCTAGTTTCTAGGGATGAGCAGTTCTTC.

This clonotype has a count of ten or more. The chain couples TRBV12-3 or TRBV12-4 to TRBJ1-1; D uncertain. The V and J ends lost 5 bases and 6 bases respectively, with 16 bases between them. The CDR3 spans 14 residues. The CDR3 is CASSPADGYAEAFF. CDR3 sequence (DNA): TGTGCCAGCAGTCCGGCCGACGGGTACGCTGAAGCTTTCTTT.